This T cell receptor beta chain was captured in a study of blood T cell repertoires in COVID-19 (dated by TCRdb to the early 2020s). About the investigation overall: Samples from collaborators originated in the United States, Italy and Spain and spanned both the acute and convalescent phases of COVID-19. Samples were obtained from the ongoing ImmuneRACE study (first 160 participants) and from 1,254 subjects provided by 6 global collaborators. The repertoires were released in a freely available public database intended as a resource for research on the immune response to SARS-CoV-2. Where HLA class I and class II types were available, the types were taken from metadata supplied by the sample provider, not from assay-based typing. The prospective study material was composed of cDNA or gDNA derived from T cells, B-cell-depleted T cells, or PBMCs. Sample metadata almost always included a de-identified subject ID, COVID-19 status, age in years and sex. Subjects who had been exposed to COVID-19, were actively infected with it, or had recovered from it provided the deeply sampled blood TCRbeta repertoires that made up the dataset. Study-wide conclusions, independent of this receptor: How much clinical and demographic metadata was included differed by source and by participant, and the metadata was provided uncurated.

The junction shows trimming of 2 bases on V and 7 bases on J, plus 18 bases between the germline ends. Reading from cysteine to phenylalanine, the CDR3 counts 15 amino acids. This entry keeps only the CDR3 DNA: 45 bases, framed from base 1. From a lookup of the germline V gene (reference sequence), CDR1 and CDR2 are SGHNT and YYREEE. Of note for this clone: The specificity of this receptor is unknown. The input lacks base qualities; no much larger clone sits a single base away.

TCRbeta CDR3 regions were amplified from genomic DNA using the immunoSEQ Assay, a bias-controlled multiplex PCR. Per the source publication's procedure: The number of nucleated cells in each sample was estimated from the amplification of reference gene primers within the assay. To quantify the absolute abundance of each unique TCRbeta CDR3 rearrangement, sequence reads were collapsed and filtered. Productive Simpson clonality was computed per sample as the square root of Simpson's diversity index over productive rearrangements. TCRdb holds this immuneACCESS table with in-frame rearrangements only. Some clones are missing; in checked studies, unresolved V genes explain under half, and the rest has no known cause. Clone size and the V and J calls come from that table; the DNA yielded D and trimming. This sample comprises under 250,000 clones, over 75% of them detected only once. Of the sample, roughly 19% falls within the top ten clones.

In Seattle, one collaborating source enrolled patients while the infection was active and tracked those patients longitudinally over the course of disease. Whole blood was collected in K2EDTA tubes by collaborating institutions according to the institutions' own protocols. For TCRbeta analysis, collaborators shipped samples as frozen whole blood, isolated PBMCs, or DNA extracted from either of those sample types. This TCR was recovered from a man aged 50-59 years with COVID-19, enrolled during active disease. The rearrangement joined TRBV5-4 to TRBJ1-1; possibly the D gene is TRBD1, per 5 matching bases. Material: peripheral blood. The DNA sequence reads TGTGCCAGCAGCTTCCAGGGAACAGGAACGGGTGAAGCTTTCTTT. Translated, it gives CASSFQGTGTGEAFF.